The 29 T cell receptor beta chains presented below share a single source sample, sequenced in a study of Ad26.COV2.S vaccination and SARS-CoV-2 variants. The treatment is: around 19 received Ad26.COV2.S at low or high dose, single or two shots; 5 received placebo; per-sample allocation not given. The samples were gathered on day 63 after the first injection of vaccine or placebo. The protocol was immunoSEQ multiplex PCR, while the TCRdb copy is restricted to in-frame clones and leaves out a portion. This table holds under 300,000 clones, 87% found once. Sample: peripheral blood, taken in a trial of Ad26.COV2.S vaccine versus placebo. The receptors were gathered from a person aged 18-65 years who received the Ad26.COV2.S COVID-19 vaccine or a placebo.

CDR3 in DNA: TGTGCCAGCAGTTACTTGTCGGAGGGCACAGATACGCAGTATTTT. Translating it yields CASSYLSEGTDTQYF. This rearrangement joins TRBV6-2 or TRBV6-3 to TRBJ2-3, with D tentatively TRBD2 (5 bases). Trimming pared 1 base from V and 1 base from J, leaving 9 bases between. CDR1 and CDR2 from the germline V gene are MNHEY and SVGEGT. The CDR3 has 15 amino acids.

The chain uses TRBV5-1 and TRBJ1-1; no clear D. The CDR3 is 16 amino acids. Germline CDR1 reads SGHRS; CDR2 reads YFSETQ. Trimming stripped 0 bases from V and 3 bases from J, with 15 bases between. The CDR3 coding sequence is TGCGCCAGCAGCTTGGGGGTGAGGTCAGGCTACACTGAAGCTTTCTTT. It encodes CASSLGVRSGYTEAFF.

This CDR3 is CASGWGSGTDTQYF. CDR3 in DNA: TGTGCTAGTGGCTGGGGTAGCGGGACAGATACGCAGTATTTT. The gene calls are TRBV12-5 and TRBJ2-3, with TRBD2 identical over 7 bases. The V gene's germline CDR1 is LGHNT and CDR2 FRNRAP. This CDR3 region has 14 residues. V was pared by 6 bases and J by 3 bases, with 6 bases of the junction left unmatched.

The CDR3 DNA reads as TGTGCCAGCTCACCGGCTCCAGGGGGGAATTCACCCCTCCACTTT. This sequence encodes CASSPAPGGNSPLHF. This chain links TRBV18 with TRBJ1-6, with TRBD1 identical over 7 bases. The CDR3 length is 15 residues. Germline CDR1 and CDR2: KGHSH and LQKENI. Trimming took 3 bases from V and 7 from J; bases not matched to a gene: 6.

This clone was picked up one time. The chain couples TRBV30 to TRBJ2-5; possible D gene TRBD2, 6 bases. V was pared by 4 bases and J by 2 bases, with 8 bases between. Germline CDR1 is GTSNPN and CDR2 is SVGIG (reference sequence). The CDR3 consists of 12 residues. Written as DNA, the CDR3 is TGTGCCTGGAATAGCGGACAAGAGACCCAGTACTTC. It codes for CAWNSGQETQYF.

This clone has a single count. CDR3 sequence: CASSSLGSTDTQYF. The CDR3 region has the DNA TGTGCCAGTAGTTCCTTGGGGAGCACAGATACGCAGTATTTT. The V call is TRBV19, the J call TRBJ2-3; no reliable D call. The V gene's germline CDR1 is LNHDA and CDR2 SQIVND (reference sequence). The V end lost 5 bases, the J end lost 0 bases, and 9 bases lay between the germline ends. The CDR3 has 14 amino acids.

The gene calls are TRBV11-2 and TRBJ2-1; D gene uncertain. This CDR3 region has 15 residues. Between the trimmed V and J ends, which lost 2 bases and 4 bases, there was a span of 12 bases. Germline-derived CDR1 and CDR2 are SGHAT and FQNNGV. As DNA, the CDR3 is TGTGCCAGCAGCTTAAGGCAGGAAGTATACAATGAGCAGTTCTTC. Amino acid sequence: CASSLRQEVYNEQFF.

This clone has a handful of counts. The chain uses TRBV18 and TRBJ1-3; no firm D call. V was clipped by 6 bases and J by 0 bases, with 9 bases between them. Per germline, CDR1 KGHSH and CDR2 LQKENI. The CDR3 is 14 amino acids. DNA for the CDR3: TGTGCCAGCTCGAATCCCGGCTCTGGAAACACCATATATTTT. It specifies CASSNPGSGNTIYF.

This chain uses TRBV6-5 with TRBJ1-1; 8 nucleotides line up with TRBD1. Germline CDR1 is MNHEY and CDR2 is SVGAGI. The CDR3 consists of 14 residues. V dropped 4 bases and J dropped 1; count of bases not matched to a gene: 2. The CDR3 here is CASSFGTGNTEAFF. The CDR3 bases are TGTGCCAGCAGTTTCGGGACAGGGAACACTGAAGCTTTCTTT.

V usage is TRBV7-9 and J usage is TRBJ2-7; 9 bases agree with TRBD1. The CDR3 length is 15 residues. Looked up from germline, CDR1 is SEHNR and CDR2 is FQNEAQ (reference sequence). V lost 2 bases, J lost 3 bases, and 5 bases stayed unmatched. The chain's CDR3 is CASSLWTGVNYEQYV. As DNA, the CDR3 is TGTGCCAGCAGCTTATGGACAGGGGTTAACTACGAGCAGTACGTC.

The chain links TRBV4-2 to TRBJ2-3; 8 nucleotides match TRBD2. V shed 0 bases, J shed 11 bases, and the junction held 22 bases outside the gene matches. Germline lookup yields CDR1 LGHNA and CDR2 YNFKEQ. This CDR3 contains 19 residues. The CDR3 loop reads CASSQDLRLSSGATLGQYF. In DNA form, the CDR3 reads TGTGCCAGCAGCCAAGATCTCCGCCTCAGTAGCGGGGCGACCCTCGGGCAGTATTTT.

The genes are TRBV7-8 and TRBJ2-4, with unresolved D. V was cut by 5 bases and J by 0 bases, with 14 bases left in between. The CDR3 totals 16 residues. Looked up from germline, CDR1 is SGHVS and CDR2 is FQNEAQ. The DNA for the CDR3 is TGTGCCAGCAGCGGTCGACTCGACTCAGCCAAAAACATTCAGTACTTC. Amino acid sequence: CASSGRLDSAKNIQYF.

The chain joins TRBV20-1 to TRBJ2-7; the D gene is possibly TRBD1 (5 bases). With 3 bases removed from V and 7 bases from J, the gap between germline ends came to 22 bases. Germline CDR1 reads DFQATT; CDR2 reads SNEGSKA (reference sequence). This CDR3 is 15 amino acids long. The CDR3 nucleotides are TGCAGTGCTAGTAGGGGAACGAATGGGTACTTAGAGCAGTACGTC. Protein sequence: CSASRGTNGYLEQYV.

The J gene is TRBJ2-3, the V gene TRBV7-2; TRBD2 aligns across 8 bases. This CDR3 is 15 amino acids long. Germline V CDR1 and CDR2: SGHTA, FQGNSA. With V trimmed by 1 base and J by 5 bases, 5 bases remained unmatched. The CDR3, as DNA: TGTGCCAGCAGCTTAGTAGCGGGGTCTCTAGATACGCAGTATTTT. It specifies CASSLVAGSLDTQYF. Full variable domain (missing parts from reference TRBV7-2 and TRBJ2-3): GAGVSQSPSNKVTEKGKDVELRCDPISGHTALYWYRQSLGQGLEFLIYFQGNSAPDKSGLPSDRFSAERTGGSVSTLTIQRTQQEDSAVYLCASSLVAGSLDTQYFGPGTRLTVL.

In this sample, this clone turned up once. The chain uses TRBV5-6 and TRBJ1-2; 7 bases align to TRBD1. V was pared by 4 bases and J by 7 bases, with 16 bases of the junction left unmatched. CDR1 SGHDT and CDR2 YYEEEE come from the germline V gene. The CDR3 runs 16 residues. CDR3 loop: CASSPEGLRGLAGYTF. CDR3 coding DNA: TGTGCCAGCAGCCCCGAAGGTCTGAGGGGGCTGGCTGGCTACACCTTC. Drawing the rest from reference TRBV5-6 and TRBJ1-2, the complete variable domain is DAGVTQSPTHLIKTRGQQVTLRCSPKSGHDTVSWYQQALGQGPQFIFQYYEEEERQRGNFPDRFSGHQFPNYSSELNVNALLLGDSALYLCASSPEGLRGLAGYTFGSGTRLTVV.

The CDR3 nucleotides are TGTGCCAGCAGCTTAGAAGGTTACGAGCAGTACTTC. It yields the protein CASSLEGYEQYF. This chain uses TRBV11-2 with TRBJ2-7; D not certain. The CDR3 extends over 12 amino acids. V shed 0 bases and J shed 4 bases, with 4 bases lying between them. Germline V gene sequence: CDR1 SGHAT, CDR2 FQNNGV.

The rearrangement joins TRBV27 to TRBJ2-1; the match to TRBD2 covers 9 bases. The CDR3 is made up of 17 amino acids. Per germline, CDR1 MNHEY and CDR2 SMNVEV (reference sequence). The J segment lost 7 bases and the V segment lost 4 bases, leaving 14 bases of the junction unmatched. CDR3 in amino acids: CASSSIGVSGGANEQFF. CDR3 DNA sequence: TGTGCCAGCAGTTCAATCGGGGTTAGCGGGGGAGCAAATGAGCAGTTCTTC.

This rearrangement joins TRBV25-1 to TRBJ1-5; unclear D gene. Germline values: CDR1 MGHDK, CDR2 SYGVNS. This CDR3 has 15 residues. Trimming pared 3 bases from V and 0 bases from J, leaving 9 bases between. CDR3 sequence (DNA): TGTGCCAGCAGTGACCCACACCTTAGCAATCAGCCCCAGCATTTT. This translates into CASSDPHLSNQPQHF.

This clone occurred a few times. The chain carries TRBV5-8 and TRBJ1-6; 7 positions match TRBD1. The length of the CDR3 is 15 residues. The germline gives CDR1 SGHTS, CDR2 YDEGEE. The V gene end was trimmed by 2 bases and the J gene end by 12 bases; junction bases not matched to a gene: 11. The CDR3 DNA is TGTGCCAGCAGCTTCCCTACAGGGGTTGGTAGACCCCTCCACTTT. Encoded protein: CASSFPTGVGRPLHF.

The rearrangement joins TRBV29-1 to TRBJ2-1, with 10 bases lining up with TRBD2. The CDR3 is 14 residues long. Germline trimming cut 4 bases from V and 8 bases from J; bases unmatched to any gene: 8. Per the germline V gene, CDR1 is SQVTM and CDR2 is ANQGSEA. CDR3 DNA sequence: TGCAGCGTTGGTAGCGGGGGGTCGGTCGATGAGCAGTTCTTC. This codes for CSVGSGGSVDEQFF.

The chain has TRBV6-4 and TRBJ2-7; D may match TRBD1 or TRBD2 (5 bases each). V was shortened by 4 bases and J by 4 bases, with 11 bases between the two germline ends. Germline-derived CDR1 and CDR2 are MRHNA and SNTAGT. This CDR3 spans 13 amino acids. For the CDR3, the DNA is TGTGCCAGCAGTGGAGGGACGGTTTACGAGCAGTACGTC. Amino acid sequence: CASSGGTVYEQYV.

The chain links TRBV6-5 to TRBJ2-1, with 14 positions matching TRBD2. The germline CDR1 and CDR2 sequences are MNHEY and SVGAGI. V trimming: 5 bases; J trimming: 9 bases; junction bases outside the gene matches: 6. There are 15 residues in the CDR3. The CDR3 region has the DNA TGTGCCAGCAGTCCCGGGACTAGCGGGAGCACTGAGCAGTTCTTC. It encodes CASSPGTSGSTEQFF.

There are a few counts of this clone. V gene TRBV19 combines with J gene TRBJ1-5, with 7 bases that match TRBD1. Germline values: CDR1 LNHDA, CDR2 SQIVND (reference sequence). J was trimmed by 1 base and V by 3 bases; bases with no gene match: 6. The CDR3 spans 16 residues. The CDR3 reads CASSISTGRSNQPQHF. The DNA for the CDR3 is TGTGCCAGTAGTATCTCGACAGGGCGAAGCAATCAGCCCCAGCATTTT.

The chain carries TRBV4-2 and TRBJ1-4; no definite D call. CDR3 length: 15 residues. V was cut by 1 base and J by 0 bases, with 6 bases left in between. Germline loops: CDR1 LGHNA, CDR2 YNFKEQ. CDR3 in amino acids: CASSQAEATNEKLFF. The DNA of the CDR3 is TGTGCCAGCAGCCAAGCAGAGGCAACTAATGAAAAACTGTTTTTT.

The genes are TRBV11-2 and TRBJ2-2, with 9 bases aligning to TRBD1. This CDR3 is 16 amino acids long. V shed 2 bases, J shed 7 bases, and the junction held 8 bases outside the gene matches. In germline, CDR1 is SGHAT, CDR2 FQNNGV. CDR3 sequence: CASSLLNRGQGGELFF. CDR3 DNA: TGTGCCAGCAGCTTACTTAACAGGGGGCAGGGCGGGGAGCTGTTTTTT.

CDR3 in amino acids: CASSAWTGRDTGELFF. The CDR3 coding sequence is TGTGCCAGCAGCGCTTGGACAGGGCGTGATACCGGGGAGCTGTTTTTT. The gene calls are TRBV9 and TRBJ2-2, with 8 bases fitting TRBD1. Germline CDR1 and CDR2: SGDLS and YYNGEE. The V segment lost 3 bases and the J segment 5 bases; nucleotides outside the gene matches: 9. The CDR3 length is 16 residues.

The V gene is TRBV7-3, the J gene TRBJ2-6, with D perhaps matching TRBD2 (6 bases). The CDR3 is 17 residues long. Germline loops: CDR1 SGHTA, CDR2 FQGTGA. V lost 2 bases to trimming and J lost 2 bases, with 13 bases between them. The DNA of the CDR3 is TGTGCCAGCAGCTTAGCTGTCGGCGGGACTGGGGCCAACGTCCTGACTTTC. As protein: CASSLAVGGTGANVLTF.

The CDR3 sequence: CAWKPRAGEKLFF. The CDR3 nucleotides are TGTGCCTGGAAACCACGGGCGGGGGAAAAACTGTTTTTT. The chain joins TRBV30 to TRBJ1-4; D not resolved. The germline gives CDR1 GTSNPN, CDR2 SVGIG (reference sequence). The CDR3 totals 13 residues. V shed 4 bases and J shed 8 bases, with 14 bases lying between them.

The chain couples TRBV2 to TRBJ1-6; 7 positions agree with TRBD1. This CDR3 spans 19 amino acids. The germline gives CDR1 SNHLY, CDR2 FYNNEI. With 5 bases clipped from V and 0 bases from J, the junction kept 13 bases outside the gene matches. CDR3 in amino acids: CASSTDRVRLSSYNSPLHF. The CDR3 region has the DNA TGTGCCAGCAGTACCGACAGGGTTCGCCTGAGCTCCTATAATTCACCCCTCCACTTT. Supplemented by reference TRBV2 and TRBJ1-6, the full variable domain reads EPEVTQTPSHQVTQMGQEVILRCVPISNHLYFYWYRQILGQKVEFLVSFYNNEISEKSEIFDDQFSVERPDGSNFTLKIRSTKLEDSAMYFCASSTDRVRLSSYNSPLHFGNGTRLTVT.